These 10 T cell receptor beta chains came from one sample sequenced in a study of patients and donors after allogeneic stem cell transplantation. Via MiXCR, TCRdb re-called the RT-PCR reads, giving one row per CDR3 protein. Of about a million distinct CDR3 sequences in the sample, more than 15% were seen once. Sequenced input: blood, either unsorted or a sorted T cell fraction (not recorded which). These receptor sequences come from a human donor who was either an allogeneic HSCT recipient or a stem cell or donor lymphocyte infusion donor (not recorded which). It is not recorded whose cells these are; they may come from a transplant donor.

The gene calls are TRBV2 and TRBJ2-1; 7 positions agree with TRBD2. The CDR3 runs to 15 residues. Germline V gene data show CDR1 as SNHLY and CDR2 as FYNNEI. V lost 7 bases, J lost 8 bases, and 14 bases stayed unmatched. The CDR3 loop is CASKRRREPYDEQFF. CDR3 nucleotide sequence: TGTGCCAGCAAAAGACGGCGGGAGCCGTACGATGAGCAGTTCTTC.

This clonotype was observed a handful of times. V gene TRBV7-9 combines with J gene TRBJ2-1, with 7 bases fitting TRBD1. The J segment lost 6 bases and the V segment lost 5 bases, leaving 10 bases of the junction unmatched. Looked up from germline, CDR1 is SEHNR and CDR2 is FQNEAQ (reference sequence). The CDR3 length is 15 residues. In nucleotides, the CDR3 is TGTGCCAGCAGCCGTAAAACAGGGGCGGTCAATGAGCAGTTCTTC. As protein: CASSRKTGAVNEQFF.

The chain recombines TRBV7-2 with TRBJ1-5; tentative D call: TRBD1 (5 bases). CDR1 is SGHTA and CDR2 is FQGNSA in the germline V gene. V was shortened by 1 base and J by 13 bases, with 11 bases between the two germline ends. This CDR3 is built from 12 residues. This CDR3 reads CASSLEGSKQHF. The CDR3 nucleotides are TGTGCCAGCAGCTTAGAGGGGAGCAAACAGCATTTT.

Only a few counts were recorded for this clonotype. The rearrangement uses TRBV7-2 and TRBJ1-3; TRBD1 matches 9 bases. Trimming at V came to 5 bases and at J to 4 bases, leaving 3 bases not matched to a gene. CDR3 length: 14 amino acids. Germline V lookup: CDR1 SGHTA, CDR2 FQGNSA. The CDR3 DNA follows: TGTGCCAGCAGCATCGGGACAGGGGGAAACACCATATATTTT. Its translation: CASSIGTGGNTIYF.

This chain links TRBV5-1 with TRBJ2-7; TRBD1 matches at 8 bases. The CDR3 runs 14 residues. Germline V gives CDR1 SGHRS, CDR2 YFSETQ. J gave up 6 bases and V 2 bases, and 7 bases lay outside the gene matches. The DNA of the CDR3 is TGCGCCAGCAGCTTAGCGACAGGGGTCACCGAGCAGTACTTC. This gives the protein CASSLATGVTEQYF. Full variable domain (missing parts from reference TRBV5-1 and TRBJ2-7): KAGVTQTPRYLIKTRGQQVTLSCSPISGHRSVSWYQQTPGQGLQFLFEYFSETQRNKGNFPGRFSGRQFSNSRSEMNVSTLELGDSALYLCASSLATGVTEQYFGPGTRLTVT.

This rearrangement joins TRBV29-1 to TRBJ2-3; D is ambiguous. The CDR3 sequence is 13 residues long. With 6 bases removed from V and 0 bases from J, the gap between germline ends came to 10 bases. Germline V CDR1 and CDR2: SQVTM, ANQGSEA. As DNA, the CDR3 is TGCAGCGTCGGATCCGCCAGCACAGATACGCAGTATTTT. Translated, it gives CSVGSASTDTQYF.

This clonotype was counted only a few times. This chain joins TRBV20-1 and TRBJ2-3; TRBD2 matches 13 bases. Germline V CDR1 and CDR2: DFQATT, SNEGSKA (reference sequence). The junction had 8 bases not matched to a gene; V was cut back by 3 bases and J by 5 bases. This CDR3 region has 16 residues. The DNA of the CDR3 is TGCAGTGCTAGCCCCGGGACTAGCGGGGAGCAAGATACGCAGTATTTT. Amino acid sequence: CSASPGTSGEQDTQYF.

The chain links TRBV20-1 to TRBJ2-7; a possible D gene is TRBD2 (5 bases). The germline V gene encodes CDR1 DFQATT and CDR2 SNEGSKA (reference sequence). The CDR3 has 16 amino acids. Trimming shortened V by 2 bases and J by 5 bases, and 22 bases separated the two germline ends. The CDR3 loop reads CSARPYPDLRGNEQYF. CDR3 nucleotides: TGCAGTGCTAGACCCTACCCGGACCTTCGAGGGAACGAGCAGTACTTC.

This clonotype occurred many times. The chain is built from TRBV10-3 and TRBJ2-7, with TRBD2 as a possible D gene (6 bases). Trimming pared 4 bases from V and 3 bases from J, leaving 13 bases between. Germline-derived CDR1 and CDR2 are ENHRY and SYGVKD. CDR3 size: 14 residues. CDR3 bases: TGTGCCATCAGTGCAGTAGCGGAGGTCTACGAGCAGTACTTC. Encoded protein: CAISAVAEVYEQYF.

This clonotype was counted between two and nine times. The rearrangement links TRBV18 to TRBJ2-2; unclear D gene. The CDR3 extends over 16 amino acids. Germline V gene sequence: CDR1 KGHSH, CDR2 LQKENI. The germline V and J ends were trimmed by 2 bases and 2 bases, with 12 bases remaining between them. CDR3 DNA sequence: TGTGCCAGCTCACCAACCTGGGAAGGAAACACCGGGGAGCTGTTTTTT. Translation: CASSPTWEGNTGELFF.